This T cell receptor (beta chain) was documented in a study of resident and recirculating memory T cells in vitiligo. A word on this clone: The antigen is undetermined.

Whole-study results and caveats: Different lesions suggested infiltration by different T cell clones.

V was cut by 4 bases and J by 0 bases, with 13 bases left in between. Germline assignment: CDR1 SGHTA and CDR2 FQGNSA. The CDR3 has 16 amino acids. Clones were read by immunoSEQ multiplex PCR, and TCRdb kept only the in-frame ones, dropping some. The sample contains roughly 80,000 clones, 92% of which appear only once. Sequencing was done on a sample of blood. This chain connects TRBV7-2 to TRBJ2-1; a weak D match, TRBD2 (5 bases). The source of this sequence is a male donor with vitiligo. The CDR3 sequence is CASSSRTGSSYNEQFF. CDR3 nucleotides: TGTGCCAGCAGCTCCCGGACGGGGAGCTCCTACAATGAGCAGTTCTTC.